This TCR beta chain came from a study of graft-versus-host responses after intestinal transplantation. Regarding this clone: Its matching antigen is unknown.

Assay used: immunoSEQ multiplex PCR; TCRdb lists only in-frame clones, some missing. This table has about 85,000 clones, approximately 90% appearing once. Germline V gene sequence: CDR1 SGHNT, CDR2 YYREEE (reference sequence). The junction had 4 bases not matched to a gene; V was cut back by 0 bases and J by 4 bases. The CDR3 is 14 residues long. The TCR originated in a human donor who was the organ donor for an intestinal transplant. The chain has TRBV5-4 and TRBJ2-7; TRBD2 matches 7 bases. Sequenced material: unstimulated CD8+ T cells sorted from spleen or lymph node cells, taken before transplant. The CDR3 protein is CASSLGTRQYEQYF. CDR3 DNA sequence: TGTGCCAGCAGCTTGGGGACTAGACAGTACGAGCAGTACTTC.